The 32 T cell receptor beta chains given below trace back to one sample, sequenced in a study of immune evolution from preneoplasia to lung adenocarcinoma. The table came from immunoSEQ multiplex PCR; TCRdb's copy has only in-frame clones and leaves some out. The table shows some 4,000 clones, with around four fifths occurring only once. The sequencing input was FFPE minimally invasive lung adenocarcinoma tissue. The receptor set was obtained from a person between 70 and 80 years old with lung adenocarcinoma.

The J gene is TRBJ2-7, the V gene TRBV6-5, with TRBD2 identical over 15 bases. The CDR3 extends over 13 amino acids. V was pared by 5 bases and J by 9 bases, with 2 bases of the junction left unmatched. The V gene's germline CDR1 is MNHEY and CDR2 SVGAGI. Written as DNA, the CDR3 is TGTGCCAGCAGTAGGGGACTAGCGGGAGGGCAGTACTTC. Protein product: CASSRGLAGGQYF.

The rearrangement uses TRBV19 and TRBJ2-1; 8 nucleotides line up with TRBD2. The V gene end was trimmed by 11 bases and the J gene end by 5 bases; junction bases not matched to a gene: 11. CDR1 and CDR2 (germline): LNHDA, SQIVND (reference sequence). The CDR3 is 14 residues long. CDR3 protein: CASRGGRFHNEQFF. Here the CDR3 DNA reads TGTGCCTCGCGGGGCGGGAGGTTCCACAATGAGCAGTTCTTC.

The chain couples TRBV5-1 to TRBJ1-4, with 9 bases matching TRBD1. Trimming took 8 bases from V and 4 from J; bases not matched to a gene: 3. CDR3 size: 13 residues. The germline gives CDR1 SGHRS, CDR2 YFSETQ. The CDR3 DNA is TGCGCCAGAGACAGGGGGATTAATGAAAAACTGTTTTTT. It is translated as CARDRGINEKLFF.

This chain links TRBV4-3 with TRBJ2-6; D not certain. The CDR3 contains 15 residues. Trimming left V 1 base short and J 2 bases short, with 6 bases between. Germline-derived CDR1 and CDR2 are LGHNA and YSLEER. The CDR3 region is CASSQVGTGANVLTF. The CDR3 bases are TGCGCCAGCAGCCAAGTGGGAACTGGGGCCAACGTCCTGACTTTC.

The rearrangement uses TRBV4-1 and TRBJ2-5; D is uncertain. The assigned J gene may be wrong: the sequence end matches TRBJ2-7 better. Germline V CDR1 and CDR2: MGHRA, YSYEKL. The CDR3 consists of 14 residues. For the CDR3, the DNA is TGCGCCAGCAGCCAACAACACGGACCCTACGAGCAGTACTTC. Translated, it gives CASSQQHGPYEQYF.

The V call is TRBV9, the J call TRBJ2-3; the D is unclear. The germline V gene encodes CDR1 SGDLS and CDR2 YYNGEE. Trimming took off 0 bases at V and 1 base at J, with 9 bases between the two ends. This CDR3 region has 15 residues. CDR3 sequence reads: CASSVVGYRTDTQYF. The CDR3 DNA follows: TGTGCCAGCAGCGTAGTCGGCTACCGCACAGATACGCAGTATTTT.

This clone has just one count. The chain combines TRBV7-6 with TRBJ1-1; D is unresolved. This CDR3 is 18 amino acids long. Germline CDR1 reads SGHVS; CDR2 reads FNYEAQ. V was trimmed by 4 bases and J by 1 base, leaving 22 bases between them. CDR3 bases: TGTGCCAGCAGCTACCCCCCCGGGGTGAATATTGCGAACACTGAAGCTTTCTTT. Encoded protein: CASSYPPGVNIANTEAFF.

The V gene is TRBV5-1, the J gene TRBJ2-3, with 7 bases fitting TRBD2. From germline, CDR1 is SGHRS and CDR2 YFSETQ. CDR3 length equals 14 residues. The V gene end was trimmed by 4 bases and the J gene end by 1 base; junction bases not matched to a gene: 3. The CDR3 loop is CASSTRERTDTQYF. DNA for the CDR3: TGCGCCAGCAGCACGCGGGAGCGCACAGATACGCAGTATTTT.

This rearrangement joins TRBV7-2 to TRBJ2-5, with no clear D. Per germline, CDR1 SGHTA and CDR2 FQGNSA. CDR3 length equals 14 residues. Trimming took off 1 base at V and 4 bases at J, with 10 bases between the two ends. The CDR3 sequence: CASSLEGRRETQYF. CDR3 nucleotides: TGTGCCAGCAGCTTAGAAGGGCGTAGAGAGACCCAGTACTTC.

This clone was recorded only once. The chain recombines TRBV29-1 with TRBJ2-7; 10 positions agree with TRBD2. Germline CDR1 is SQVTM and CDR2 is ANQGSEA. The CDR3 sequence is 12 residues long. V was clipped by 4 bases and J by 4 bases; unmatched bases: 1. CDR3 DNA: TGCAGCGTTGTGACTAGCGGGTACGAGCAGTACTTC. Its translation is CSVVTSGYEQYF.

The chain carries TRBV11-2 and TRBJ2-1; 12 bases are a match to TRBD2. V was pared by 5 bases and J by 0 bases, with 8 bases of the junction left unmatched. The germline CDR1 and CDR2 sequences are SGHAT and FQNNGV. This CDR3 has 18 amino acids. The CDR3 DNA follows: TGTGCCAGCAGCGTCCGTGCTAGCGGGAGGGCCTCCTACAATGAGCAGTTCTTC. This gives the protein CASSVRASGRASYNEQFF.

This clone has a single count. The V gene is TRBV5-1, the J gene TRBJ2-1; D perhaps matches TRBD2 (5 bases). Deletions cut 4 bases from V and 5 bases from J, with 10 bases between. Looked up from germline, CDR1 is SGHRS and CDR2 is YFSETQ. CDR3 length: 13 residues. CDR3 in amino acids: CASSQDGDNEQFF. DNA for the CDR3: TGCGCCAGCAGCCAAGACGGGGACAATGAGCAGTTCTTC.

V gene TRBV28 combines with J gene TRBJ1-1; D is possibly TRBD1 (5 bases). V was shortened by 3 bases and J by 3 bases, with 11 bases between the two germline ends. The germline CDR1 and CDR2 sequences are MDHEN and SYDVKM. The CDR3 is 14 residues long. The CDR3 here is CASSFFGADTEAFF. CDR3 nucleotide sequence: TGTGCCAGCAGTTTTTTCGGGGCGGACACTGAAGCTTTCTTT. The variable domain in full, completed from reference TRBV28 and TRBJ1-1, reads DVKVTQSSRYLVKRTGEKVFLECVQDMDHENMFWYRQDPGLGLRLIYFSYDVKMKEKGDIPEGYSVSREKKERFSLILESASTNQTSMYLCASSFFGADTEAFFGQGTRLTVV.

The V and J genes are TRBV5-1 and TRBJ2-6; no reliable D call. CDR3 size: 15 residues. Germline V CDR1 and CDR2: SGHRS, YFSETQ. V was cut by 0 bases and J by 1 base, with 5 bases left in between. The CDR3 DNA sequence: TGCGCCAGCAGCTTGGCAGCGTCTGGGGCCAACGTCCTGACTTTC. This codes for CASSLAASGANVLTF.

This clone was seen only a few times. V gene TRBV18 combines with J gene TRBJ1-6; no clear D. Germline lookup yields CDR1 KGHSH and CDR2 LQKENI. V was clipped by 1 base and J by 10 bases, with 14 bases between them. This CDR3 is built from 15 residues. CDR3 coding DNA: TGTGCCAGCTCACCACTGCGAGGGAATGAATCACCCCTCCACTTT. Translation gives CASSPLRGNESPLHF.

J is TRBJ2-7 and V is TRBV5-1; weak D call: TRBD1 (6 bases). The CDR3 contains 15 residues. The germline CDR1 and CDR2 sequences are SGHRS and YFSETQ. Trimming took 0 bases from V and 4 from J, leaving 14 bases between them. The CDR3 loop reads CASSLDAGEKYEQYF. The DNA of the CDR3 is TGCGCCAGCAGCTTGGATGCAGGGGAAAAATACGAGCAGTACTTC. Looking up the rest from reference TRBV5-1 and TRBJ2-7 gives the full variable domain: KAGVTQTPRYLIKTRGQQVTLSCSPISGHRSVSWYQQTPGQGLQFLFEYFSETQRNKGNFPGRFSGRQFSNSRSEMNVSTLELGDSALYLCASSLDAGEKYEQYFGPGTRLTVT.

The chain uses TRBV4-1 and TRBJ2-7, with a possible D match to TRBD2 (5 bases). With 0 bases removed from V and 0 bases from J, the gap between germline ends came to 15 bases. Germline CDR1 MGHRA, CDR2 YSYEKL. This CDR3 has 17 amino acids. The DNA of the CDR3 is TGCGCCAGCAGCCAAGATGTAGAGGGCCACAGCTCCTACGAGCAGTACTTC. Its protein is CASSQDVEGHSSYEQYF.

The rearrangement uses TRBV7-2 and TRBJ1-2, with D uncertain. Germline CDR1 and CDR2: SGHTA and FQGNSA. The ends were cut back, 9 bases at V and 4 bases at J, with 18 bases in the middle. The CDR3 consists of 14 residues. The CDR3 here is CASSVGGLIYGYTF. The DNA of the CDR3 is TGTGCCAGTAGCGTAGGTGGGCTGATCTATGGCTACACCTTC.

The rearrangement joins TRBV28 to TRBJ1-2; D unclear. CDR1 is MDHEN, CDR2 SYDVKM, per germline. V was trimmed by 5 bases and J by 7 bases, leaving 8 bases between them. The CDR3 sequence is 11 residues long. For the CDR3, the DNA is TGTGCCAGCAGTAATTCGGTTGGCTACACCTTC. Its translation is CASSNSVGYTF.

The V gene is TRBV25-1, the J gene TRBJ1-2; D is ambiguous. V dropped 4 bases and J dropped 8 bases, with 14 bases sitting between them. Looked up from germline, CDR1 is MGHDK and CDR2 is SYGVNS. This CDR3 has 13 amino acids. CDR3 sequence reads: CASSVSARSGYTF. The CDR3 DNA is TGTGCCAGCAGTGTTTCAGCGAGAAGCGGCTACACCTTC.

As DNA, the CDR3 is TGCAGCGTTGAAGAACCTAACTATGGCTACACCTTC. It translates to CSVEEPNYGYTF. The chain employs TRBV29-1 and TRBJ1-2, with D hard to call. V shed 0 bases and J shed 0 bases, with 2 bases lying between them. The CDR3 is 12 amino acids. CDR1 and CDR2 (germline): SQVTM, ANQGSEA.

This rearrangement joins TRBV5-4 to TRBJ1-5; 7 positions match TRBD1. The CDR3 consists of 13 residues. Germline V gives CDR1 SGHNT, CDR2 YYREEE (reference sequence). Losses at the gene ends were 3 bases for V and 9 bases for J; bases not matched to a gene: 6. CDR3 amino acids: CASSWDSSGPQHF. CDR3 nucleotide sequence: TGTGCCAGCAGCTGGGACAGTTCCGGGCCCCAGCATTTT.

The rearrangement joins TRBV5-4 to TRBJ2-1, with a tentative D call TRBD2 (6 bases). CDR3 length: 14 residues. Trimming removed 4 bases at V and 0 bases at J, with 8 bases between. Germline loops: CDR1 SGHNT, CDR2 YYREEE (reference sequence). The CDR3 DNA sequence: TGTGCCAGCAGCCCGACTAGCTCCTACAATGAGCAGTTCTTC. Protein: CASSPTSSYNEQFF.

The genes are TRBV5-4 and TRBJ2-2; 8 nucleotides match TRBD2. The V and J ends lost 0 bases and 6 bases, in that order; junction bases with no gene match: 10. This CDR3 is 17 amino acids long. The V gene's germline CDR1 is SGHNT and CDR2 YYREEE (reference sequence). The CDR3 DNA reads TGTGCCAGCAGCTTGGCAGTCGCGGGAGGATCTGCCGGGGAGCTGTTTTTT. Encoded protein: CASSLAVAGGSAGELFF. The full variable domain, in which reference TRBV5-4 and TRBJ2-2 provide the parts outside the CDR3, is ETGVTQSPTHLIKTRGQQVTLRCSSQSGHNTVSWYQQALGQGPQFIFQYYREEENGRGNFPPRFSGLQFPNYSSELNVNALELDDSALYLCASSLAVAGGSAGELFFGEGSRLTVL.

This chain joins TRBV9 and TRBJ1-3; tentative D call: TRBD1 (6 bases). V dropped 3 bases and J dropped 5 bases, with 12 bases sitting between them. CDR3 length: 14 amino acids. CDR1 SGDLS and CDR2 YYNGEE come from the germline V gene. CDR3: CASSEQGFRNTIYF. In DNA, the CDR3 is TGTGCCAGCAGCGAACAGGGTTTCCGAAACACCATATATTTT.

The V call is TRBV5-6, the J call TRBJ2-2; no definite D call. Trimming cost V 2 bases and J 3 bases, with 8 bases left between them. The germline gives CDR1 SGHDT, CDR2 YYEEEE. The CDR3 loop spans 14 amino acids. The CDR3 is CASSLGSYTGELFF. The CDR3 coding sequence is TGTGCCAGCAGCTTAGGTAGTTACACCGGGGAGCTGTTTTTT.

The gene calls are TRBV19 and TRBJ1-5, with TRBD1 matching 8 bases. The V and J ends lost 6 bases and 1 base, in that order; junction bases with no gene match: 5. Germline CDR1 is LNHDA and CDR2 is SQIVND (reference sequence). The CDR3 consists of 15 residues. This chain's CDR3 is CASRGDRQSNQPQHF. The DNA of the CDR3 is TGTGCCAGTAGAGGGGACAGGCAGAGCAATCAGCCCCAGCATTTT. Variable domain in full (rest from reference TRBV19 and TRBJ1-5): DGGITQSPKYLFRKEGQNVTLSCEQNLNHDAMYWYRQDPGQGLRLIYYSQIVNDFQKGDIAEGYSVSREKKESFPLTVTSAQKNPTAFYLCASRGDRQSNQPQHFGDGTRLSIL.

V and J are TRBV28 and TRBJ2-2; no clear D gene. This CDR3 spans 13 amino acids. The V end was cut by 5 bases, the J end by 5 bases, with 9 bases between. Germline CDR1 MDHEN, CDR2 SYDVKM. The CDR3 here is CASSAKGTGELFF. For the CDR3, the DNA is TGTGCCAGCAGTGCTAAAGGGACCGGGGAGCTGTTTTTT.

The chain couples TRBV9 to TRBJ2-1; D remains unclear. CDR3 size: 13 residues. Looked up from germline, CDR1 is SGDLS and CDR2 is YYNGEE. Trimming shortened V by 4 bases and J by 5 bases, and 10 bases separated the two germline ends. CDR3 sequence reads: CASSLQLDNEQFF. CDR3 DNA: TGTGCCAGCAGCCTACAGTTAGACAATGAGCAGTTCTTC.

This clone was observed a single time. This sequence joins TRBV19 and TRBJ1-5; no firm D call. V lost 1 base, J lost 5 bases, and 6 bases lay in between. Per the germline V gene, CDR1 is LNHDA and CDR2 is SQIVND (reference sequence). This CDR3 contains 13 residues. The CDR3 is CASSIVMHQPQHF. The CDR3 coding sequence is TGTGCCAGTAGTATAGTAATGCATCAGCCCCAGCATTTT.

This clone was seen more than once but under ten times. The V and J genes are TRBV11-3 and TRBJ2-3, with 7 positions matching TRBD1. The V and J ends lost 0 bases and 7 bases, in that order; junction bases with no gene match: 4. Germline CDR1 is SGHNT and CDR2 is YENEEA. This CDR3 is 14 amino acids long. The CDR3 DNA reads as TGTGCCAGCAGCTTAGAAGGGGGCGCGAATACGCAGTATTTT. This codes for CASSLEGGANTQYF.

The V call is TRBV5-5, the J call TRBJ2-2; 16 nucleotides line up with TRBD2. Germline trimming cut 4 bases from V and 11 bases from J; bases unmatched to any gene: 14. Per germline, CDR1 SGHKS and CDR2 YYEKEE (reference sequence). The CDR3 contains 18 residues. CDR3 nucleotide sequence: TGTGCCAGCAGCCCGGGACTAGCGGGAGGGCCGAGGCGCGGTGAGCTGTTTTTT. It codes for CASSPGLAGGPRRGELFF.